What follows are 6 T cell receptor beta chains derived from one specimen sequenced in a study of read filtering for tumor transcriptome and immune sequencing (dated by TCRdb to 2020 to 2022). TCRdb records Illumina HiSeq 4000 as the sequencer. The Immunoverse kit was used to build TCR libraries from about 430 ng RNA, with molecular barcoded adaptors covering alpha/delta and beta/gamma chains. In TCRdb, the public reads were trimmed at Q25 with fastp and aligned with MiXCR, with productive beta chains retained. Merged by CDR3 protein, the rows form single entries marked with the most common genes and DNA. The sample table lists approximately 90,000 distinct CDR3 sequences, 9% to 15% of them with a count of one. The leading ten clones occupy about 16% of the sample. Input material: a population of CD138-negative cells sorted from bone marrow. The sample's cell subset or site label, in plain terms: bone marrow mononuclear cells depleted of CD138+ plasma/myeloma cells by negative magnetic selection. The receptor source for this set is a donor over 35 with multiple myeloma.

This clonotype was observed at least ten times. The J gene is TRBJ2-3, the V gene TRBV18; no clear D gene. The length of the CDR3 is 15 residues. Germline values: CDR1 KGHSH, CDR2 LQKENI. Trimming removed 3 bases at V and 2 bases at J, with 12 bases between. The CDR3 region is CASSPLSGPTDTQYF. The CDR3 DNA follows: TGTGCCAGCTCACCGCTATCGGGCCCCACAGATACGCAGTATTTT.

Note on this clonotype: A read error likely explains this, since a far larger clone differs by one base. This chain connects TRBV6-5 to TRBJ1-6; no clear D gene. This CDR3 is 17 amino acids long. The germline gives CDR1 MNHEY, CDR2 SVGAGI. The CDR3 region has the DNA TGTGCCAGCACCTCGGGGAGGGCCCCGCGCATGAGGACTGAAGCTTCCTTT. Protein: CASTSGRAPRMRTEASF.

This clonotype was recorded many times. The CDR3 DNA follows: TGCAGCGTTCGCGAGGGAAGTCAGCCCCAGCATTTT. It encodes CSVREGSQPQHF. The chain employs TRBV29-1 and TRBJ1-5, with no clear D. Per the germline V gene, CDR1 is SQVTM and CDR2 is ANQGSEA. The CDR3 length is 12 residues. V was trimmed by 5 bases and J by 6 bases, leaving 11 bases between them.

This clonotype has a count of ten or more. The rearrangement joins TRBV7-2 to TRBJ2-3; 11 positions agree with TRBD2. CDR1 is SGHTA and CDR2 is FQGNSA in the germline V gene. This CDR3 has 17 residues. V shed 0 bases, J shed 3 bases, and the junction held 5 bases outside the gene matches. The CDR3 DNA is TGTGCCAGCAGCTTAGCGCGTACTAGCGGGAGTACAGATACGCAGTATTTT. Translation gives CASSLARTSGSTDTQYF.

This clonotype was observed many times. J is TRBJ2-7 and V is TRBV10-1; D gene uncertain. The CDR3 consists of 12 residues. Germline V gives CDR1 WNHNN, CDR2 SYGVQD (reference sequence). The ends were cut back, 4 bases at V and 0 bases at J, with 4 bases in the middle. The CDR3 bases are TGCGCCAGCAGTGCTAACTCCTACGAGCAGTACTTC. Protein sequence: CASSANSYEQYF.

This clonotype has at least ten counts. The chain has TRBV10-1 and TRBJ1-1; maybe TRBD1 (5 bases). Looked up from germline, CDR1 is WNHNN and CDR2 is SYGVQD (reference sequence). Trimming removed 5 bases from V and 4 bases from J, with 11 bases in between. The CDR3 consists of 13 residues. CDR3 DNA sequence: TGCGCCAGCAGTCGAACTGGGGGCACTGAAGCTTTCTTT. Translated, it gives CASSRTGGTEAFF.